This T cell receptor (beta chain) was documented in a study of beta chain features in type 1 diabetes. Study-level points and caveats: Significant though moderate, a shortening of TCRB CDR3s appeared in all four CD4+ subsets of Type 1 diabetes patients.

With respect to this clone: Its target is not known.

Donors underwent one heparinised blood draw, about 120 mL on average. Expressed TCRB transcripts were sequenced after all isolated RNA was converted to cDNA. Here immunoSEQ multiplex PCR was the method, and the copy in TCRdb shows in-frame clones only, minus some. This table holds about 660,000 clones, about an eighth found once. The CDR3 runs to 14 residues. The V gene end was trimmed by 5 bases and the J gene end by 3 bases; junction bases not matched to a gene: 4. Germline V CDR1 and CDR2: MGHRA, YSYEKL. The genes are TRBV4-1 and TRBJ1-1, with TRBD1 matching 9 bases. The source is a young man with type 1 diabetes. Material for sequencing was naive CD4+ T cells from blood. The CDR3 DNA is TGCGCCAGCAGCTCCCGGGACAGGGACACTGAAGCTTTCTTT. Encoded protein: CASSSRDRDTEAFF.